This T cell receptor beta chain was sequenced for a study of T cell responses to AZD1222 COVID-19 vaccine. Points from the study as a whole: Baseline seropositivity occurred in only a handful of AZD1222 recipients. Targets within unmutated variant regions were reportedly found for nearly half of spike-specific TCRs. The donor cohort was predominantly white British with a female majority, and clonal diversity may have been underestimated.

Germline V gene sequence: CDR1 DFQATT, CDR2 SNEGSKA (reference sequence). Between the trimmed V and J ends, which lost 3 bases and 3 bases, there was a span of 17 bases. The CDR3 is made up of 16 amino acids. To note about this clone: Antigen: not known.

Generated by immunoSEQ multiplex PCR, the TCRdb table keeps only in-frame clones and is missing some. Of nearly 110,000 clones listed, about 90% are singletons. Both about-4-week and about-12-week second-dose recipients were combined. V is TRBV20-1 and J is TRBJ1-4; tentatively, D is TRBD1 (5 bases). The sequences come from peripheral blood, collected 28 days after the second AZD1222 dose. The sequence derives from an adult who received the AZD1222 COVID-19 vaccine. CDR3 in DNA: TGCAGTGCTAGTCGGGGGAGGATTTACGCTAATGAAAAACTGTTTTTT. Encoded protein: CSASRGRIYANEKLFF.